This TCR beta chain emerged from a study of OX40 agonist ivuxolimab in advanced cancers. Worth noting for this clone: The antigen remains unidentified.

Whole-study results and caveats: At doses 0.1 to 3.0 mg/kg, CD4+ and CD8+ clones expanded.

CDR3 length: 15 amino acids. The V end was cut by 5 bases, the J end by 8 bases, with 19 bases between. The V gene's germline CDR1 is SGHKS and CDR2 YYEKEE (reference sequence). The repertoire was sequenced with immunoSEQ multiplex PCR; TCRdb's copy has only in-frame clones and lacks some. The data contain roughly 56,000 clones, about 82% of them singletons. V usage is TRBV5-5 and J usage is TRBJ1-4; no definite D call. The TCR was taken from an adult with an advanced solid tumor such as melanoma, head and neck, liver or kidney cancer. Sequencing was performed on CD4+ or CD8+ T cells sorted from blood, taken in a trial of the OX40 agonist ivuxolimab. This CDR3 reads CASSRILNGFEKLFF. For the CDR3, the DNA is TGTGCCAGCAGTCGAATACTGAATGGTTTCGAAAAACTGTTTTTT. The full variable domain, in which reference TRBV5-5 and TRBJ1-4 provide the parts outside the CDR3, is DAGVTQSPTHLIKTRGQQVTLRCSPISGHKSVSWYQQVLGQGPQFIFQYYEKEERGRGNFPDRFSARQFPNYSSELNVNALLLGDSALYLCASSRILNGFEKLFFGSGTQLSVL.